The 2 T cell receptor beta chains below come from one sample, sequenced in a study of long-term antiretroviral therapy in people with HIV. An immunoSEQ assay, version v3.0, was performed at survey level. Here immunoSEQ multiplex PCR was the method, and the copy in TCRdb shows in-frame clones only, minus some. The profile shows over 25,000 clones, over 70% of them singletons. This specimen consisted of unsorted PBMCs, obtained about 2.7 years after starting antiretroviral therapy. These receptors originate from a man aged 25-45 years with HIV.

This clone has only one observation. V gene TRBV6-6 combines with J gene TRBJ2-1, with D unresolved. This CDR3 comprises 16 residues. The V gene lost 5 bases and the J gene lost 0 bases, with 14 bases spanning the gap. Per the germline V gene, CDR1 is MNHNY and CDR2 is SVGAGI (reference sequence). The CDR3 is CASSKGQQSSYNEQFF. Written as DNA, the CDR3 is TGTGCCAGCAGTAAAGGGCAGCAGAGCTCCTACAATGAGCAGTTCTTC.

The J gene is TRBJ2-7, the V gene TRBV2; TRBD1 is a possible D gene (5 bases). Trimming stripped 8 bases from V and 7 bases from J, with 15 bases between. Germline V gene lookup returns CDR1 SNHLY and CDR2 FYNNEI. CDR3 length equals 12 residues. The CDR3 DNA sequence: TGTGCCAGCCGTTCAGGGTTAGGTGAGCAGTACTTC. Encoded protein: CASRSGLGEQYF.